One and the same sample provided the 20 T cell receptor beta chains below, sequenced in a study of spatial heterogeneity in lung cancer. TCRdb redid the calling of the 5' RACE reads with MiXCR, one entry per CDR3 protein. The sample includes some 14,000 distinct CDR3 sequences, over 3% of them seen just once. The time point denotes: sample taken at primary tumor resection. Study observations and caveats: Mutation counts in tumors were tracked by counts of expanded intratumoral alpha and beta TCRs.

The antigens for these receptors are not known. Sequencing was performed on lung tumor tissue, taken at surgery. The receptors originated from a male donor with early-stage non-small cell lung cancer.

This clonotype was observed at least ten times. The genes are TRBV6-6 and TRBJ2-7, with 9 bases identical to TRBD1. The CDR3 has 15 amino acids. Germline CDR1 MNHNY, CDR2 SVGAGI (reference sequence). With 6 bases clipped from V and 5 bases from J, the junction kept 11 bases outside the gene matches. Here the CDR3 reads CASRGRTGDRDEQYF. The CDR3 nucleotides are TGTGCCAGCAGGGGTCGGACAGGGGACCGAGACGAGCAGTACTTC.

This clonotype was seen many times. The V call is TRBV7-2, the J call TRBJ1-4; 7 bases are shared with TRBD1. The CDR3 extends over 13 amino acids. The V and J ends lost 5 bases and 7 bases, in that order; junction bases with no gene match: 4. CDR1 and CDR2 from the germline V gene are SGHTA and FQGNSA. As DNA, the CDR3 is TGTGCCAGCAGCCAACAGGGGCGTGAAAAACTGTTTTTT. Translation: CASSQQGREKLFF.

This clonotype appeared many times. The J gene is TRBJ2-3, the V gene TRBV9; 13 bases are shared with TRBD2. CDR1 is SGDLS and CDR2 is YYNGEE in the germline V gene. The CDR3 is 18 amino acids. With 2 bases clipped from V and 1 base from J, the junction kept 7 bases outside the gene matches. The CDR3 is CASSVTSGGRVGTDTQYF. The CDR3 DNA sequence: TGTGCCAGCAGCGTGACTAGCGGGGGGCGAGTGGGCACAGATACGCAGTATTTT. Together with reference TRBV9 and TRBJ2-3, the CDR3 gives the full variable domain: DSGVTQTPKHLITATGQRVTLRCSPRSGDLSVYWYQQSLDQGLQFLIQYYNGEERAKGNILERFSAQQFPDLHSELNLSSLELGDSALYFCASSVTSGGRVGTDTQYFGPGTRLTVL.

A few counts support this clonotype. The V gene is TRBV20-1, the J gene TRBJ1-5; D unclear. V lost 2 bases, J lost 6 bases, and 14 bases lay in between. The germline CDR1 and CDR2 sequences are DFQATT and SNEGSKA (reference sequence). The length of the CDR3 is 14 residues. The CDR3 loop is CSARPGPASQPQHF. The DNA of the CDR3 is TGCAGTGCTAGACCCGGACCTGCGTCTCAGCCCCAGCATTTT.

The gene calls are TRBV2 and TRBJ2-5; 8 bases agree with TRBD2. Losses at the gene ends were 9 bases for V and 2 bases for J; bases not matched to a gene: 8. Germline loops: CDR1 SNHLY, CDR2 FYNNEI. This CDR3 comprises 14 residues. The CDR3 nucleotides are TGTGCCAGTGGCGGGAGGCAACAACAAGAGACCCAGTACTTC. Protein: CASGGRQQQETQYF.

The V and J genes are TRBV7-2 and TRBJ2-2, with D perhaps assigned TRBD1 or TRBD2 (5 bases each). CDR1 SGHTA and CDR2 FQGNSA come from the germline V gene. The CDR3 is 17 amino acids. V was cut by 0 bases and J by 0 bases, with 11 bases left in between. CDR3 residues: CTSSLAWGRSNTGELFF. The CDR3 DNA sequence: TGTACCAGCAGCTTAGCGTGGGGACGGTCGAACACCGGGGAGCTGTTTTTT.

V is TRBV6-5 and J is TRBJ1-5, with D maybe TRBD1 (6 bases). CDR1 is MNHEY and CDR2 is SVGAGI in the germline V gene. V gave up 6 bases and J gave up 6 bases, with 15 bases separating them. This CDR3 spans 14 amino acids. CDR3 in amino acids: CASSPYRDTQPQHF. The CDR3 nucleotides read TGTGCCAGCAGCCCTTACAGGGATACTCAGCCCCAGCATTTT.

This clonotype was observed many times. The rearrangement uses TRBV7-9 and TRBJ2-7; 10 bases map to TRBD1. Germline trimming cut 7 bases from V and 0 bases from J; bases unmatched to any gene: 12. The CDR3 runs 17 residues. The germline gives CDR1 SEHNR, CDR2 FQNEAQ (reference sequence). CDR3 sequence: CASTPRDRGPFSYEQYF. The CDR3 nucleotides read TGTGCCAGCACCCCCCGGGACAGGGGTCCCTTCTCCTACGAGCAGTACTTC.

This clonotype was found a few times. One junction end does not reproduce the germline sequence, and a read error may be involved. The chain recombines TRBV27 with TRBJ1-2; D unresolved. The CDR3 is made up of 15 amino acids. CDR1 is MNHEY, CDR2 SMNVEV, per germline (reference sequence). CDR3 DNA: TGTGCCAGCAGTTCATCCCTCCCAGGCCACTATGGCGACACCTTC. Protein: CASSSSLPGHYGDTF.

Ten or more counts support this clonotype. V is TRBV7-8 and J is TRBJ1-1, with a weak D call TRBD1 (5 bases). Germline V gene sequence: CDR1 SGHVS, CDR2 FQNEAQ. The CDR3 is 13 residues long. V was shortened by 2 bases and J by 3 bases, with 7 bases between the two germline ends. CDR3 in DNA: TGTGCCAGCAGCTTAAGCAGGGACACTGAAGCTTTCTTT. Translated: CASSLSRDTEAFF. Complete variable domain (other parts from reference TRBV7-8 and TRBJ1-1): GAGVSQSPRYKVAKRGQDVALRCDPISGHVSLFWYQQALGQGPEFLTYFQNEAQLDKSGLPSDRFFAERPEGSVSTLKIQRTQQEDSAVYLCASSLSRDTEAFFGQGTRLTVV.

In this sample, this clonotype turned up many times. V usage is TRBV9 and J usage is TRBJ2-4; TRBD1 matches at 11 bases. CDR3 size: 16 residues. CDR1 SGDLS and CDR2 YYNGEE come from the germline V gene. V lost 2 bases, J lost 8 bases, and 9 bases stayed unmatched. In DNA form, the CDR3 reads TGTGCCAGCAGCGTCTCCCCCGGGACAGGGGGGGACATTCAGTACTTC. Protein: CASSVSPGTGGDIQYF.

In its sample, this clonotype is medium-sized. The chain employs TRBV4-2 and TRBJ1-4; 7 nucleotides align to TRBD1. Trimming cost V 1 base and J 7 bases; bases outside gene matches: 9. CDR1 LGHNA and CDR2 YNFKEQ come from the germline V gene. CDR3 length: 16 amino acids. The CDR3 region is CASSQGTGGLSEKLFF. The DNA for the CDR3 is TGTGCCAGCAGCCAAGGGACAGGCGGACTGAGTGAAAAACTGTTTTTT.

This clonotype came up many times. The V call is TRBV3-2, the J call TRBJ2-5. TRBV3-2 is shown as a pseudogene. CDR3 length: 12 residues. The DNA of the CDR3 is TGTGCCAGCAGCCAAGATGAAAAGACCCAGTACTTC. Translation gives CASSQDEKTQYF.

The table lists this clonotype with a few counts. This chain links TRBV5-1 with TRBJ1-5, with TRBD1 matching 8 bases. The germline CDR1 and CDR2 sequences are SGHRS and YFSETQ. The CDR3 runs to 15 residues. V was pared by 0 bases and J by 4 bases, with 3 bases of the junction left unmatched. The CDR3 loop reads CASSLGQGMNQPQHF. CDR3 nucleotides: TGCGCCAGCAGCTTGGGACAGGGGATGAATCAGCCCCAGCATTTT.

In its sample, this clonotype was seen many times. V and J are TRBV5-4 and TRBJ2-4, with 10 bases matching TRBD1. This CDR3 has 18 residues. V gave up 5 bases and J gave up 9 bases; unmatched junction bases: 20. Germline loops: CDR1 SGHNT, CDR2 YYREEE (reference sequence). The CDR3 loop reads CASRRGSAGDRGGAIQYF. The DNA for the CDR3 is TGTGCCAGCAGAAGGGGTTCGGCTGGGGACAGGGGTGGGGCCATTCAGTACTTC. The variable domain in full, completed from reference TRBV5-4 and TRBJ2-4, reads ETGVTQSPTHLIKTRGQQVTLRCSSQSGHNTVSWYQQALGQGPQFIFQYYREEENGRGNFPPRFSGLQFPNYSSELNVNALELDDSALYLCASRRGSAGDRGGAIQYFGAGTRLSVL.

This clonotype has ten or more counts. The genes are TRBV5-1 and TRBJ2-7, with 7 bases identical to TRBD1. CDR3 size: 14 residues. CDR1 and CDR2 (germline): SGHRS, YFSETQ. With 5 bases clipped from V and 2 bases from J, the junction kept 7 bases outside the gene matches. CDR3 DNA: TGCGCCAGCAGTCGAGAGGGACAGACCTACGAGCAGTACTTC. Amino acid sequence: CASSREGQTYEQYF.

This clonotype was seen many times. J is TRBJ1-2 and V is TRBV28, with a possible D match to TRBD1 (6 bases). With 5 bases removed from V and 4 bases from J, the gap between germline ends came to 17 bases. Germline CDR1 and CDR2: MDHEN and SYDVKM. CDR3 length: 15 residues. The CDR3 spells CASSPPFGGAYGYTF. The CDR3 region has the DNA TGTGCCAGCAGTCCCCCTTTCGGGGGGGCCTATGGCTACACCTTC.

There are many counts of this clonotype. The chain joins TRBV15 to TRBJ1-2; 7 positions match TRBD1. The V gene end was trimmed by 0 bases and the J gene end by 5 bases; junction bases not matched to a gene: 9. Germline V gene sequence: CDR1 LNHNV, CDR2 YYDKDF (reference sequence). The CDR3 contains 16 residues. CDR3 DNA sequence: TGTGCCACCAGCAGAGATAAAAGCCGGGACAGATATGGCTACACCTTC. The encoded protein is CATSRDKSRDRYGYTF.

This clonotype was seen at least ten times. This rearrangement joins TRBV6-5 to TRBJ2-5, with 13 bases fitting TRBD2. Germline loops: CDR1 MNHEY, CDR2 SVGAGI. The CDR3 contains 17 residues. The J segment lost 2 bases and the V segment lost 6 bases, leaving 9 bases of the junction unmatched. The CDR3 is CASRAGLAGSHQETQYF. As DNA, the CDR3 is TGTGCCAGCAGGGCGGGACTAGCGGGGAGTCATCAAGAGACCCAGTACTTC.

This clonotype was observed many times. V usage is TRBV5-1 and J usage is TRBJ2-2; D gene ambiguous. Germline V gene lookup returns CDR1 SGHRS and CDR2 YFSETQ. The CDR3 sequence is 13 residues long. With 2 bases removed from V and 1 base from J, the gap between germline ends came to 3 bases. The DNA of the CDR3 is TGCGCCAGCAGCTTTGGGAACACCGGGGAGCTGTTTTTT. This translates into CASSFGNTGELFF.